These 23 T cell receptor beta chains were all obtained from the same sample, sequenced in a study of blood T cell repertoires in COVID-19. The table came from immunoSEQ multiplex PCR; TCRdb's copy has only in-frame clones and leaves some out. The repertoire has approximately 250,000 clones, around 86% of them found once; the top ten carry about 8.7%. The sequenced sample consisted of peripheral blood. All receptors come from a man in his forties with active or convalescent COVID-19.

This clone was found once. The CDR3 region is CASSTKRDNSPLHF. The DNA for the CDR3 is TGTGCCAGTAGTACGAAACGGGATAATTCACCCCTCCACTTT. The gene calls are TRBV19 and TRBJ1-6; D gene unclear. The CDR3 is made up of 14 amino acids. Germline loops: CDR1 LNHDA, CDR2 SQIVND (reference sequence). V lost 4 bases to trimming and J lost 5 bases, with 9 bases between them.

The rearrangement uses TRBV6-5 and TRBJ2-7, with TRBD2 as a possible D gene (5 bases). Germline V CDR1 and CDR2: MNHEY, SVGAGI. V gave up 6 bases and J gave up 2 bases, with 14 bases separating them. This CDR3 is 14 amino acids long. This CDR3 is CASSAAGGAYEQYF. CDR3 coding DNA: TGTGCCAGCAGCGCCGCGGGCGGAGCCTACGAGCAGTACTTC.

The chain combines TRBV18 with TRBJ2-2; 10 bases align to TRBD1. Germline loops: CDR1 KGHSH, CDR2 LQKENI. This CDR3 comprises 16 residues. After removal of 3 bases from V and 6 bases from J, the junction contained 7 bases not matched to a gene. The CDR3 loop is CASSPPTGGLSGELFF. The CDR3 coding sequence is TGTGCCAGCTCACCCCCGACAGGGGGCCTTTCCGGGGAGCTGTTTTTT.

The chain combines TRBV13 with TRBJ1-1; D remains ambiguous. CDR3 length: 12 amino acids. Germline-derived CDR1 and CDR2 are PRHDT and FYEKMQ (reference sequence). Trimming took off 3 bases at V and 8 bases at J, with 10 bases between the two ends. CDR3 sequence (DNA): TGTGCCAGCAGCTTTAGGGAGGGCGAAGCTTTCTTT. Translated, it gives CASSFREGEAFF. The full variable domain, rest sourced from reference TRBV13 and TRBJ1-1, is AAGVIQSPRHLIKEKRETATLKCYPIPRHDTVYWYQQGPGQDPQFLISFYEKMQSDKGSIPDRFSAQQFSDYHSELNMSSLELGDSALYFCASSFREGEAFFGQGTRLTVV.

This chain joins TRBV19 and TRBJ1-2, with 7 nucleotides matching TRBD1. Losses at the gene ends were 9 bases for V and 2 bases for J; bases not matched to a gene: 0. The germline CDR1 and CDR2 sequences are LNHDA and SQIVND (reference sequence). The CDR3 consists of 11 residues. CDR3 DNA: TGTGCCAGCAGGGGGAACTATGGCTACACCTTC. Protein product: CASRGNYGYTF.

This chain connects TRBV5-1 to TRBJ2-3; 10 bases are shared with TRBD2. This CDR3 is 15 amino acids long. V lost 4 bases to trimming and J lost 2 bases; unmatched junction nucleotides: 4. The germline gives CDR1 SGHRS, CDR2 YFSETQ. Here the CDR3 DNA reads TGCGCCAGCAGCATTAGCGGGGGGAACACAGATACGCAGTATTTT. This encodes CASSISGGNTDTQYF.

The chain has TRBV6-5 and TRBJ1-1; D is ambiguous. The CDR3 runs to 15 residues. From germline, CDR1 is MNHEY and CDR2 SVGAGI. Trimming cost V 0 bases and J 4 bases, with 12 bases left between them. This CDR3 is CASSYSNGEATEAFF. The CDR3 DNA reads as TGTGCCAGCAGTTACTCGAATGGGGAGGCCACTGAAGCTTTCTTT.

The CDR3 protein is CASSRDRGQAETQYF. The CDR3 nucleotides read TGTGCCAGCAGCCGGGACAGGGGACAAGCAGAGACCCAGTACTTC. V is TRBV7-9 and J is TRBJ2-5, with TRBD1 matching over 10 bases. Germline V gene data show CDR1 as SEHNR and CDR2 as FQNEAQ (reference sequence). The CDR3 is 15 amino acids. V shed 5 bases and J 4 bases; nucleotides not matched to a gene: 7.

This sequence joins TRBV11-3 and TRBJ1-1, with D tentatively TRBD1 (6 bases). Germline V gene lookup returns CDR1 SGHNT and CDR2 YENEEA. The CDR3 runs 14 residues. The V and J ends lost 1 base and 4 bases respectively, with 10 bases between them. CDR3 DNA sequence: TGTGCCAGCAGCTTAGGTAGGGGGAGCACTGAAGCTTTCTTT. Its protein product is CASSLGRGSTEAFF.

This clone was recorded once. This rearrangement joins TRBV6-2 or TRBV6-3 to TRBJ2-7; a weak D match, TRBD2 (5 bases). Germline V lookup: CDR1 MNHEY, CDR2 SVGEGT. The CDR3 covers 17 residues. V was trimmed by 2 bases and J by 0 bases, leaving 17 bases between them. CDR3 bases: TGTGCCAGCAGTTACCCAAGGCGGGTTAAGAGCTCCTACGAGCAGTACTTC. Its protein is CASSYPRRVKSSYEQYF.

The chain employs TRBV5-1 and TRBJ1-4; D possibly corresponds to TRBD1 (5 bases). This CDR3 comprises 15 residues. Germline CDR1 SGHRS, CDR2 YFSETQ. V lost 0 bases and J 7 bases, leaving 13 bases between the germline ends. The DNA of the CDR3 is TGCGCCAGCAGCTTGGTTTGGAGCGGGGGTGAAAAACTGTTTTTT. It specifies CASSLVWSGGEKLFF.

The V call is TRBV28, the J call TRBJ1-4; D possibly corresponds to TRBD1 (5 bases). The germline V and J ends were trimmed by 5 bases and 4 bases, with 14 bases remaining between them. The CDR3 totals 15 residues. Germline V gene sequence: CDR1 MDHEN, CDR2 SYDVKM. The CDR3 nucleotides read TGTGCCAGCAGTCCGACAAGGGGCGTTAATGAAAAACTGTTTTTT. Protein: CASSPTRGVNEKLFF.

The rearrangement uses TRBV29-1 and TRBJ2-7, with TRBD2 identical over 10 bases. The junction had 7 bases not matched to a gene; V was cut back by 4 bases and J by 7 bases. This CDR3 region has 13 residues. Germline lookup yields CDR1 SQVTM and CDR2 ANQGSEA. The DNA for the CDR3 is TGCAGCGTTGGGGGACTAGCGAAGAATGAGCAGTACTTC. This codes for CSVGGLAKNEQYF.

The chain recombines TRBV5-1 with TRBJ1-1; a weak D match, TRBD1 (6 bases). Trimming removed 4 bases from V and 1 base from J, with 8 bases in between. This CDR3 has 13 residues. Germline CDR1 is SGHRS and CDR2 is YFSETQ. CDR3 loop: CASSAGANTEAFF. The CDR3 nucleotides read TGCGCCAGCAGCGCAGGGGCGAACACTGAAGCTTTCTTT.

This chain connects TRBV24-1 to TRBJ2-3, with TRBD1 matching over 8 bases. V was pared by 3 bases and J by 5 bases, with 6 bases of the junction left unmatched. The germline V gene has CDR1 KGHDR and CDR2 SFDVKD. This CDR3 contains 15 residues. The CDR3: CATSDALGQGDTQYF. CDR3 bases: TGTGCCACCAGTGATGCCCTAGGACAGGGAGATACGCAGTATTTT.

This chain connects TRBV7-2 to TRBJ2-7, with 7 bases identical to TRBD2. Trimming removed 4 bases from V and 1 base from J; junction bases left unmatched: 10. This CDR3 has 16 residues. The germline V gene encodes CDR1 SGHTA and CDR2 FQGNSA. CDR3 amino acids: CASSYLTGGLSYEQYF. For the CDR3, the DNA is TGTGCCAGCAGCTACCTCACGGGAGGCTTGTCCTACGAGCAGTACTTC.

The CDR3 is CASSSGRERSGYTF. The CDR3 region has the DNA TGTGCCAGCAGTTCCGGGAGGGAGCGGTCTGGCTACACCTTC. The V call is TRBV6-5, the J call TRBJ1-2; D call uncertain. The CDR3 consists of 14 residues. The germline V gene has CDR1 MNHEY and CDR2 SVGAGI. Trimming left V 4 bases short and J 7 bases short, with 16 bases between.

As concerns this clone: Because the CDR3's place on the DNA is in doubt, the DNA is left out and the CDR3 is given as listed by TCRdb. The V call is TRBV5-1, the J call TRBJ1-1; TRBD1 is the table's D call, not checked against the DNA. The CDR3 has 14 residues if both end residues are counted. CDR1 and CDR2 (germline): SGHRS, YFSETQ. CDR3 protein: CASSFGTGIVITFF.

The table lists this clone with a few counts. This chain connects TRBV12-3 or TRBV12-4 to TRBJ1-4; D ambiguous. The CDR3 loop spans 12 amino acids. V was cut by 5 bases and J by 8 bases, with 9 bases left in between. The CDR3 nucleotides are TGTGCCAGCAGTCCCTTTCGGGAAAAACTGTTTTTT. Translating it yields CASSPFREKLFF.

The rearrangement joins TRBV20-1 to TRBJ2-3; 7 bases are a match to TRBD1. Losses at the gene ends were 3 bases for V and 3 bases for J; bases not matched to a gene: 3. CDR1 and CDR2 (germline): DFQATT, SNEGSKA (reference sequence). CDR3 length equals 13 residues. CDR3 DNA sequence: TGCAGTGCTAGTGGCAGGGGGACAGATACGCAGTATTTT. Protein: CSASGRGTDTQYF.

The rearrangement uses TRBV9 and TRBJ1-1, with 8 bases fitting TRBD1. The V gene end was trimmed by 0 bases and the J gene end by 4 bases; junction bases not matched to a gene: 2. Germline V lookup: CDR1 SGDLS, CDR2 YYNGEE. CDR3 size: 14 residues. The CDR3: CASSVAGGGTEAFF. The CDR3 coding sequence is TGTGCCAGCAGCGTAGCAGGGGGCGGCACTGAAGCTTTCTTT.

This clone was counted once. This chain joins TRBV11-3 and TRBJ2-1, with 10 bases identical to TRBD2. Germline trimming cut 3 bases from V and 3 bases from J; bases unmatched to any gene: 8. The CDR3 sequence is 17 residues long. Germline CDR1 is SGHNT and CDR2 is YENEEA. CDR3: CASSFEIAGGLYNEQFF. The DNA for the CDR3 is TGTGCCAGCAGCTTTGAGATAGCGGGAGGCCTCTACAATGAGCAGTTCTTC.

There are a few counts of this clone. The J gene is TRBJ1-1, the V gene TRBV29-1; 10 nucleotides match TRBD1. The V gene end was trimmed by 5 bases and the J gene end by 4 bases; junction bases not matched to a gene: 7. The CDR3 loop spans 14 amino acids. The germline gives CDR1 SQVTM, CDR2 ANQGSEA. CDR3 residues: CSVNDRDRGTEAFF. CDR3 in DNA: TGCAGCGTTAACGACCGGGACAGGGGCACTGAAGCTTTCTTT.